The present entry profiles one T cell receptor beta chain with its context. There are many counts of this clonotype. The target of this receptor is not known. No qualities accompany the bases; no much larger clone lies one base away. These data are taken from a study of T-cell reconstitution after alpha-beta-depleted transplantation in children (dated by TCRdb to the mid-2010s). In the study overall: The study quantitatively tracked T-cell immune reconstitution after TCRalphabeta/CD19-depleted allogeneic hematopoietic cell transplantation in children using TCR repertoire profiling.

Preparation of the library involved PCR. The sequencing machine was an Illumina HiSeq 2500. TCR library preparation used molecular barcoding, with unique molecular identifiers applied to normalize quantification of the TCRbeta repertoire. TCRdb took the public reads, trimmed them with fastp at Q25, ran MiXCR for clone calling and kept in-frame beta chains. Every CDR3 protein is listed once, alongside the most common genes and DNA of its rows. The sample table shows around 340,000 distinct CDR3 sequences, and approximately 12% are seen once. In total, the top ten clones hold over 3.5% of the sample. Trimming at the junction amounts to 1 base on V and 6 bases on J, and the germline ends lie 9 bases apart. The CDR3 goes from the cysteine to the phenylalanine over 14 residues. Solely the CDR3 DNA is kept, with 42 bases framed from the first base. As encoded in the germline V gene, CDR1 is SGHTA while CDR2 is FQGTGA.

This receptor chain uses TRBV7-3 and TRBJ2-2; the D assignment is uncertain and may be TRBD1 or TRBD2, with 5 bases supporting each. The sample here was PBMCs, taken from the stem cell graft. This receptor was taken from a human donor who donated a stem cell graft to a child with Fanconi anemia. The base sequence is TGTGCCAGCAGCTTAATGGGGACCGCCGGGGAGCTGTTTTTT. The encoded protein is CASSLMGTAGELFF.